The TCR beta chain described here comes from a study of identical twins. Germline lookup yields CDR1 SGHTA and CDR2 FQGNSA. The CDR3 extends over 16 amino acids. V trimming: 4 bases; J trimming: 7 bases; junction bases outside the gene matches: 8. TCRdb recomputed calls from the 5' RACE reads with MiXCR, one row per CDR3 protein. This sample has a few hundred thousand distinct CDR3 sequences, with 9.6% found just once. These data were also filed under a second study, of yellow fever vaccine responses in identical twins. That source adds: After vaccination, twins' T cell response reportedly seemed partly convergent, partly personalized.

The TCR comes from a woman under 30 in good health. The specimen sequenced was PBMCs. The V gene is TRBV7-2, the J gene TRBJ2-3; the match to TRBD2 covers 13 bases. CDR3 DNA sequence: TGTGCCAGCAGCTCCCCTACTAGCGGGGGGGCAAATACGCAGTATTTT. It is translated as CASSSPTSGGANTQYF.